This TCR beta chain emerged from a study of preoperative IRX-2 immunotherapy in early breast cancer. Assay: immunoSEQ multiplex PCR; the TCRdb copy retains only in-frame clones and omits some. The table has about 43,000 clones, just under 95% seen once; the top ten hold around 1.5%. As to treatment: preoperative locoregional IRX-2 cytokine immunotherapy. Preoperative locoregional IRX-2 cytokine immunotherapy was tested in the phase Ib source study. V trimming: 0 bases; J trimming: 8 bases; junction bases outside the gene matches: 7. Germline V lookup: CDR1 GTSNPN, CDR2 SVGIG (reference sequence). The CDR3 is made up of 15 amino acids.

V is TRBV30 and J is TRBJ2-1; 10 bases agree with TRBD2. The sequence derives from a human donor with breast cancer. The sample here was tumor tissue, taken after IRX-2 immunotherapy. CDR3 sequence reads: CAWSVQAGGEDEQFF. As DNA, the CDR3 is TGTGCCTGGAGTGTACAAGCGGGAGGGGAGGATGAGCAGTTCTTC.